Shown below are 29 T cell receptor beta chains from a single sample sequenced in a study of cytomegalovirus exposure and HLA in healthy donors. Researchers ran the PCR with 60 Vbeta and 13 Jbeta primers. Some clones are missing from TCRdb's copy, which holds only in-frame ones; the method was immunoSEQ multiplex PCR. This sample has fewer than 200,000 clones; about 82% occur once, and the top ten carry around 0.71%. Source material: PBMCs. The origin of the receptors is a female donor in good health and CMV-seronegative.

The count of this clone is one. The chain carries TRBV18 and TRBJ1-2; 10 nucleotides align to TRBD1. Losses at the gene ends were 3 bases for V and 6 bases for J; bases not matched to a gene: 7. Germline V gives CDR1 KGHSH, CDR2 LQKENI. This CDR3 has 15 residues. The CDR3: CASSPGTGVTDGYTF. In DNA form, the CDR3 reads TGTGCCAGCTCACCTGGGACAGGGGTGACTGATGGCTACACCTTC.

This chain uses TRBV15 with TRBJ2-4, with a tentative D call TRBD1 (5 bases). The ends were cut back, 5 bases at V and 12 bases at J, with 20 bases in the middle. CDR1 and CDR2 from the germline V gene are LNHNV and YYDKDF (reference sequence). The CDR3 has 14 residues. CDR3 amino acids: CATSPTGFPDSQYF. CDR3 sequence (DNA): TGTGCCACCAGCCCAACAGGTTTCCCCGACAGTCAGTACTTC.

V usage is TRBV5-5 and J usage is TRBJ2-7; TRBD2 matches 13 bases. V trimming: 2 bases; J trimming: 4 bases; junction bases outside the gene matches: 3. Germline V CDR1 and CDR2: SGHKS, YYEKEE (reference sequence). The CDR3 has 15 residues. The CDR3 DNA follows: TGTGCCAGCAGCTTAGGACTAGCGGGGGAATACGAGCAGTACTTC. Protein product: CASSLGLAGEYEQYF.

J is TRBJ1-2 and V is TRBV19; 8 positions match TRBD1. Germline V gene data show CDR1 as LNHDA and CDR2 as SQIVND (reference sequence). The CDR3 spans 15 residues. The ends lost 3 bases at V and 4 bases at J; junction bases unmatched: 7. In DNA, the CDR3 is TGTGCCAGTAGTATTCCGGGACAGGCAGTCTATGGCTACACCTTC. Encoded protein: CASSIPGQAVYGYTF.

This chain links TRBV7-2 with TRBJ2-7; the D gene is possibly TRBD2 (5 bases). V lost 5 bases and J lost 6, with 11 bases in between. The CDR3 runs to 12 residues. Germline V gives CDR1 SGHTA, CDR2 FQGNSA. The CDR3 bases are TGTGCCAGCAGCCCGGGGTTCGGCGAGCAGTACTTC. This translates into CASSPGFGEQYF. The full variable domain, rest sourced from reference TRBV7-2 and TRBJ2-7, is GAGVSQSPSNKVTEKGKDVELRCDPISGHTALYWYRQSLGQGLEFLIYFQGNSAPDKSGLPSDRFSAERTGGSVSTLTIQRTQQEDSAVYLCASSPGFGEQYFGPGTRLTVT.

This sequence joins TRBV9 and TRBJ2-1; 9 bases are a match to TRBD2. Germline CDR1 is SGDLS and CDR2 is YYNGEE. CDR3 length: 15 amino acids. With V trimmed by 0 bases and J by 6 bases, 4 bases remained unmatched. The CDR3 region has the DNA TGTGCCAGCAGCGTAGTTAGCGGGAGTCCCAATGAGCAGTTCTTC. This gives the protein CASSVVSGSPNEQFF. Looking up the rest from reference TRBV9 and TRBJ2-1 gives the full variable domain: DSGVTQTPKHLITATGQRVTLRCSPRSGDLSVYWYQQSLDQGLQFLIQYYNGEERAKGNILERFSAQQFPDLHSELNLSSLELGDSALYFCASSVVSGSPNEQFFGPGTRLTVL.

CDR3 bases: TGTGCCAGCAGTCCTTCTAGCGGGGGCACAGATACGCAGTATTTT. As protein: CASSPSSGGTDTQYF. This rearrangement joins TRBV6-4 to TRBJ2-3; 9 positions agree with TRBD2. V shed 5 bases, J shed 1 base, and the junction held 4 bases outside the gene matches. This CDR3 comprises 15 residues. Germline loops: CDR1 MRHNA, CDR2 SNTAGT.

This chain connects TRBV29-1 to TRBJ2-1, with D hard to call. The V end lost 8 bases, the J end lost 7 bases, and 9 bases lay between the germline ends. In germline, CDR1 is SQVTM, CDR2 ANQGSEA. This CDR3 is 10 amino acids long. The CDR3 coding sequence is TGCAGCTCCCTTCTTAATGAGCAGTTCTTC. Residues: CSSLLNEQFF.

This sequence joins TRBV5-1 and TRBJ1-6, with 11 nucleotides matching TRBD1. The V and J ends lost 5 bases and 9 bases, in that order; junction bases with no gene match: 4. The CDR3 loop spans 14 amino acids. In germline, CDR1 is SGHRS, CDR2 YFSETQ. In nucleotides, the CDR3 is TGCGCCAGCAGAGGACAGGGGGCGAGTTCACCCCTCCACTTT. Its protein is CASRGQGASSPLHF.

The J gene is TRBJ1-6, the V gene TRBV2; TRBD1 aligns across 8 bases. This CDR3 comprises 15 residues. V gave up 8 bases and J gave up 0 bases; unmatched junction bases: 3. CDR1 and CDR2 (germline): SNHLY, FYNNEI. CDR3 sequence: CASGQGGSYNSPLHF. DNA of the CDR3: TGTGCCAGCGGACAGGGAGGCTCCTATAATTCACCCCTCCACTTT.

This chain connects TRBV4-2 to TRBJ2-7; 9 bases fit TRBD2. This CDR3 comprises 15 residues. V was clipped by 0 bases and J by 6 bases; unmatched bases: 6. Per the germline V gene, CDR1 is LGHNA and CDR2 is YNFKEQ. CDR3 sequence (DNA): TGTGCCAGCAGCCAAGATTCGGCGGGGGGGCTCGAGCAGTACTTC. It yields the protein CASSQDSAGGLEQYF.

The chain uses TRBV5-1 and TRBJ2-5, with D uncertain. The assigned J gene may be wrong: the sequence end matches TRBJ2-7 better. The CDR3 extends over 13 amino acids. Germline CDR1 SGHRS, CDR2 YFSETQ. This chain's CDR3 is CASSPRPSYEQYF. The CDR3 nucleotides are TGCGCCAGCAGCCCGCGGCCCTCCTACGAGCAGTACTTC.

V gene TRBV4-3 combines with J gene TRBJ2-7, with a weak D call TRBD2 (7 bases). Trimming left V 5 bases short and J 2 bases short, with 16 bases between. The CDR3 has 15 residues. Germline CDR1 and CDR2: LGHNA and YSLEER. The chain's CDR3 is CASSSQVGGAYEQYF. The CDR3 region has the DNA TGCGCCAGCAGCAGTCAGGTAGGGGGGGCCTACGAGCAGTACTTC.

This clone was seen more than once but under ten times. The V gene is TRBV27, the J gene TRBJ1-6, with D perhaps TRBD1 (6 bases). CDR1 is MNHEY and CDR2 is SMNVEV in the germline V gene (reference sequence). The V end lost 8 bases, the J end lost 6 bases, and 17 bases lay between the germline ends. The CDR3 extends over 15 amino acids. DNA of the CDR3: TGTGCCAGCCAAATACGGGAAGGGGGTAATTCACCCCTCCACTTT. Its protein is CASQIREGGNSPLHF.

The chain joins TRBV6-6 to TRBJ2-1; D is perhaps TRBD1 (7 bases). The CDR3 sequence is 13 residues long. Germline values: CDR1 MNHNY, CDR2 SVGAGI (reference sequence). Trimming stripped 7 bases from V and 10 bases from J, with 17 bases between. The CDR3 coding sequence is TGTGCCAGCACTGACCAGGGGGGAGGAGAGCAGTTCTTC. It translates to CASTDQGGGEQFF.

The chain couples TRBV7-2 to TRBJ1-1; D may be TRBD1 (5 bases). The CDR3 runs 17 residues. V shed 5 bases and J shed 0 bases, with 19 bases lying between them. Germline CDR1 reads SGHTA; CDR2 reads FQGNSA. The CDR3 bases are TGTGCCAGCAGCCCCCCAGGGTTTAGGTACTTGAACACTGAAGCTTTCTTT. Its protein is CASSPPGFRYLNTEAFF. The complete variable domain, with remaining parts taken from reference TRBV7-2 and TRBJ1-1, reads GAGVSQSPSNKVTEKGKDVELRCDPISGHTALYWYRQSLGQGLEFLIYFQGNSAPDKSGLPSDRFSAERTGGSVSTLTIQRTQQEDSAVYLCASSPPGFRYLNTEAFFGQGTRLTVV.

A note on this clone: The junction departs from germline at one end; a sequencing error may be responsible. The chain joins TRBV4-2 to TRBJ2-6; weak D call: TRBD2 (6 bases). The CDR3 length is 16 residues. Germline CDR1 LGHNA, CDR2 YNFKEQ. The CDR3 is CASSQDPGTGANGLTF. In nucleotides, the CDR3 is TGTGCCAGCAGCCAAGACCCAGGGACTGGGGCCAACGGCCTGACTTTC.

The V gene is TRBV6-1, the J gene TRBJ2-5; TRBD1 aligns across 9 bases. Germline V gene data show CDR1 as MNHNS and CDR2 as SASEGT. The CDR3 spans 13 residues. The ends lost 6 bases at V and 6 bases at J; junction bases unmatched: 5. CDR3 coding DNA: TGTGCCAGCAGCACAGGGGGCGCAAAGACCCAGTACTTC. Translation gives CASSTGGAKTQYF.

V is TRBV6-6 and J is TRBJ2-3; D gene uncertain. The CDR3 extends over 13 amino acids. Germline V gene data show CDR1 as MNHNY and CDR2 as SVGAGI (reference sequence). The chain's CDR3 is CAGRESSTDTQYF. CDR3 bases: TGTGCGGGCCGAGAATCTAGCACAGATACGCAGTATTTT.

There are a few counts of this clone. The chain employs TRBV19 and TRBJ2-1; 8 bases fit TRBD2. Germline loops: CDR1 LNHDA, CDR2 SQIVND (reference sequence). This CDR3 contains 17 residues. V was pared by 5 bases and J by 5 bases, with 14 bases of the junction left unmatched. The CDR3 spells CASSSTSARGRDNEQFF. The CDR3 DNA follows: TGTGCCAGTAGTTCGACTAGCGCGAGAGGTAGGGACAATGAGCAGTTCTTC.

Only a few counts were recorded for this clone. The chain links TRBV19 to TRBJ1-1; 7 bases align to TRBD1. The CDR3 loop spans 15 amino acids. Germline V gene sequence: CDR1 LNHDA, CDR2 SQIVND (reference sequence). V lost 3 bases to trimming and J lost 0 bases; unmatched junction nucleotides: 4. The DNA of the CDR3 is TGTGCCAGTAGTATGGGGGACAGATTGAACACTGAAGCTTTCTTT. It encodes CASSMGDRLNTEAFF.

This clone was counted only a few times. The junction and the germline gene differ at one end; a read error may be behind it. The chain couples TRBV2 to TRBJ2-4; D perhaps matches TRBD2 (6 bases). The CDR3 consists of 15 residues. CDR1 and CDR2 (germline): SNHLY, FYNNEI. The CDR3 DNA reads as TGTGCCAGCAGACTAGCCCCAATAGCCAAAAACAGTCAGTACTTC. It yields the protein CASRLAPIAKNSQYF.

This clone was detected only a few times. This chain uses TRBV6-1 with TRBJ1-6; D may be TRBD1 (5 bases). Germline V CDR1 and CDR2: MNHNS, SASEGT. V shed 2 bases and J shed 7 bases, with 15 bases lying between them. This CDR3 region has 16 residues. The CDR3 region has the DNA TGTGCCAGCAGTGAAACCCCCCCAGGGCGGAATTCACCCCTCCACTTT. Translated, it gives CASSETPPGRNSPLHF.

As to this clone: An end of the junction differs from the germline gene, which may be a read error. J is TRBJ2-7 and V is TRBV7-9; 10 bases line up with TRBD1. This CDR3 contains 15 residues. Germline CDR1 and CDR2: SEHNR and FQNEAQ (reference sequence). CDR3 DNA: TGTGCCAGCAGCGTAGCCGGGACAGGGGACCGCGAGCAGTACTTC. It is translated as CASSVAGTGDREQYF.

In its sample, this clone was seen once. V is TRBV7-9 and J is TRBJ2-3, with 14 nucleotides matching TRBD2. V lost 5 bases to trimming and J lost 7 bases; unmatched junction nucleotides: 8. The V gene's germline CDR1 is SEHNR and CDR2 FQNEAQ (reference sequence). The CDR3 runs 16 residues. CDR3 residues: CASSPTSGRDTNTQYF. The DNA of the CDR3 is TGTGCCAGCAGCCCGACTAGCGGGAGGGACACGAATACGCAGTATTTT.

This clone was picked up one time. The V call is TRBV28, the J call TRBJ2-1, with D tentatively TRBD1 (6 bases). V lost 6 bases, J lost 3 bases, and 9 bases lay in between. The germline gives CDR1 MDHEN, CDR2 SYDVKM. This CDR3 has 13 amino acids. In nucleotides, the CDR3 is TGTGCCAGCAGATCGGACAGCTACAATGAGCAGTTCTTC. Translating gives CASRSDSYNEQFF.

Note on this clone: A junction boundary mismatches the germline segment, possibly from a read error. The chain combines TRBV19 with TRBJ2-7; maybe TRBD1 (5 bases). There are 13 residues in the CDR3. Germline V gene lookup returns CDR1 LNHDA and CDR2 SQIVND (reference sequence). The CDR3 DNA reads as TGTGCCAGTAGTATGGGGCAGGGCTACGACCAGTACTTC. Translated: CASSMGQGYDQYF. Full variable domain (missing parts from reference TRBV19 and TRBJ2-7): DGGITQSPKYLFRKEGQNVTLSCEQNLNHDAMYWYRQDPGQGLRLIYYSQIVNDFQKGDIAEGYSVSREKKESFPLTVTSAQKNPTAFYLCASSMGQGYDQYFGPGTRLTVT.

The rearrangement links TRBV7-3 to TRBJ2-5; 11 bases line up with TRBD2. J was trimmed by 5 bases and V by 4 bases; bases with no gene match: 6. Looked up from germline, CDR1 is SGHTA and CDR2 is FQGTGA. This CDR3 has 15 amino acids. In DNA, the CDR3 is TGTGCCAGCAGCTCGAGCGGGACTAGCGGTGAGACCCAGTACTTC. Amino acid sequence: CASSSSGTSGETQYF. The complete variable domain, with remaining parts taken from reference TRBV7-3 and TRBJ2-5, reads GAGVSQTPSNKVTEKGKYVELRCDPISGHTALYWYRQSLGQGPEFLIYFQGTGAADDSGLPNDRFFAVRPEGSVSTLKIQRTERGDSAVYLCASSSSGTSGETQYFGPGTRLLVL.

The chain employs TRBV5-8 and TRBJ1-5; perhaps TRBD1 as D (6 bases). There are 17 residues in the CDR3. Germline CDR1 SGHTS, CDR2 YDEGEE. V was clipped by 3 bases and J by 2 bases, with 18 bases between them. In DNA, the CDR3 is TGTGCCAGCAGCTGGGGGCCACAGAGGAAGGGCAATCAGCCCCAGCATTTT. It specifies CASSWGPQRKGNQPQHF.